These T cell receptor beta chains were read from a single sample in a study of shared clonotypes between healthy human individuals. Profiled with immunoSEQ multiplex PCR; TCRdb holds only in-frame clones, not every one. The sample yields about 2.2 million clones, 85% to 95% seen once. The specimen sequenced was naive CD8+ T cells from PBMCs. The origin of the receptors is a man younger than 35 in good health. Some clones in this sample may be carry-over from other donors' samples. The CDR3 runs from the conserved cysteine through the conserved F or W. D genes are given only for firm matches. Clone size, where shown, is once, few, many, or a class for clones that have expanded.

J: TRBJ2-1; V: TRBV19; size: -; D: TRBD1; DNA: TGTGCCAGTAGTAGGGGACAGGGCTACAATGAGCAGTTCTTC; CDR3: CASSRGQGYNEQFF
J: TRBJ1-5; V: TRBV11-3; size: -; D: -; DNA: TGTGCCAGCAGCTTAGGGCAGGGCAATCAGCCCCAGCATTTT; CDR3: CASSLGQGNQPQHF
J: TRBJ1-5; V: TRBV19; size: -; D: -; DNA: TGTGCCAGTAAACGGGGTGGATGGCAGCCCCAGCATTTT; CDR3: CASKRGGWQPQHF
J: TRBJ1-2; V: TRBV7-9; size: -; D: -; DNA: TGTGCCAGCAGCCGCCCGGACCTCTATGGCTACACCTTC; CDR3: CASSRPDLYGYTF
J: TRBJ2-1; V: TRBV7-9; size: -; D: -; DNA: TGTGCCAGCAGCTTAGATGGGGGAGCAGGGGAGCAGTTCTTC; CDR3: CASSLDGGAGEQFF
J: TRBJ2-7; V: TRBV11-2; size: -; D: -; DNA: TGTGCCAGCAGCTTAGATCCGGAAGGTGAGCAGTACTTC; CDR3: CASSLDPEGEQYF
J: TRBJ2-7; V: TRBV30; size: -; D: -; DNA: TGTGCCTGGAGTCCCCCGGAGACATACGAGCAGTACTTC; CDR3: CAWSPPETYEQYF
J: TRBJ2-7; V: TRBV11-1; size: -; D: TRBD2; DNA: TGTGCCAGCAGCTTAGTTCCTAGCGGAGCATACGAGCAGTACTTC; CDR3: CASSLVPSGAYEQYF
J: TRBJ2-1; V: TRBV14; size: -; D: -; DNA: TGTGCCAGCAGCCAAGACGAGGGATCGGGCTCCTACAATGAGCAGTTCTTC; CDR3: CASSQDEGSGSYNEQFF
J: TRBJ1-1; V: TRBV6-6; size: -; D: -; DNA: TGTGCCAGCAGAACCACTGAAGCTTTCTTT; CDR3: CASRTTEAFF
J: TRBJ2-3; V: TRBV4-2; size: once; D: TRBD2; DNA: TGTGCCAGCAGCCTATCTCCGGGACTAGCGGGGGATTACACAGATACGCAGTATTTT; CDR3: CASSLSPGLAGDYTDTQYF
J: TRBJ2-7; V: TRBV25-1; size: -; D: -; DNA: TGTGCCAGCAGTGAATTCGACGGAGCATACGAGCAGTACTTC; CDR3: CASSEFDGAYEQYF
J: TRBJ1-5; V: TRBV28; size: once; D: -; DNA: TGTGCCAGCAGTTTACTACAGGGCAATCAGCCCCAGCATTTT; CDR3: CASSLLQGNQPQHF
J: TRBJ2-7; V: TRBV14; size: -; D: -; DNA: TGTGCCAGCAGCCAAGAGTATGCAGGAGAGCAGTACTTC; CDR3: CASSQEYAGEQYF
J: TRBJ2-3; V: TRBV27; size: -; D: -; DNA: TGTGCCAGCAGCTCCGTGGCGTATTCATTCTCAGATACGCAGTATTTT; CDR3: CASSSVAYSFSDTQYF
J: TRBJ2-1; V: TRBV30; size: -; D: -; DNA: TGTGCCTGGAGTGCAACAGGGTACAATGAGCAGTTCTTC; CDR3: CAWSATGYNEQFF
J: TRBJ1-5; V: TRBV1; size: -; D: -; DNA: TGCACCAGCAGCCACGCGGACAGGGGGCCTCAGCCCCAGCATTTT; CDR3: CTSSHADRGPQPQHF
J: TRBJ2-7; V: TRBV29-1; size: -; D: -; DNA: TGCAGCGTTGACTGGGGAGAAGCCTACGAGCAGTATTTC; CDR3: CSVDWGEAYEQYF
J: TRBJ2-1; V: TRBV29-1; size: -; D: -; DNA: TGCAGCGTTGCGGTCTTCCAGGGTGAGCAGTTCTTC; CDR3: CSVAVFQGEQFF
J: TRBJ2-5; V: TRBV2; size: -; D: -; DNA: TGTGCCAGCAGTGAGGGCCGGGGGCAAGAGACCCAGTACTTC; CDR3: CASSEGRGQETQYF
J: TRBJ2-1; V: TRBV5-1; size: -; D: TRBD2; DNA: TGCGCCAGCAGCTTTATTGCGGGAGGGCCTCATAATGAGCAGTTCTTC; CDR3: CASSFIAGGPHNEQFF
J: TRBJ1-3; V: TRBV9; size: -; D: TRBD1; DNA: TGTGCCAGCAGCGAGGGGGACAGGATCTCTGGAAACACCATATATTTT; CDR3: CASSEGDRISGNTIYF
J: TRBJ2-7; V: TRBV19; size: -; D: TRBD2; DNA: TGTGCCAGTAGTGACGGGACTACCGACTACGAGCAGTACTTC; CDR3: CASSDGTTDYEQYF
J: TRBJ2-7; V: TRBV5-4; size: -; D: -; DNA: TGTGCCAGCAGCTCACATCAGGACGAGCAGTACTTC; CDR3: CASSSHQDEQYF
J: TRBJ2-7; V: TRBV28; size: -; D: -; DNA: TGTGCCAGCAGGGGGGAGGGGGCGAAGGGGTCCTACGAGCAGTACTTC; CDR3: CASRGEGAKGSYEQYF
J: TRBJ2-2; V: TRBV9; size: -; D: TRBD2; DNA: TGTGCCAGCAGCTCCAGACCCGGGACTAGCGGGATCGAGGCGAACACCGGGGAGCTGTTTTTT; CDR3: CASSSRPGTSGIEANTGELFF
J: TRBJ2-3; V: TRBV11-2; size: once; D: -; DNA: TGTGCCAGCAGCTTAGGGTGGGGGGACACAGATACGCAGTATTTT; CDR3: CASSLGWGDTDTQYF
J: TRBJ1-1; V: TRBV19; size: -; D: -; DNA: TGTGCCAGCGCCCGGTATTGGTCGGGGGGTACTGAAGCTTTCTTT; CDR3: CASARYWSGGTEAFF
J: TRBJ2-7; V: TRBV28; size: -; D: TRBD2; DNA: TGTGCCAGCAGTTTAGAGGTGGGATCTAGCGGGAGTGGGTCCTACGAGCAGTACTTC; CDR3: CASSLEVGSSGSGSYEQYF
J: TRBJ1-3; V: TRBV27; size: -; D: -; DNA: TGTGCCAGCAGTCCAGGAGGGGTTTGGGAGAACCTTAGAGAAGCTGGAAACACCATATATTTT; CDR3: CASSPGGVWENLREAGNTIYF
J: TRBJ2-7; V: TRBV6-5; size: -; D: -; DNA: TGTGCCAGCAGTTACGGTACGGTTTACGAGCAGTACTTC; CDR3: CASSYGTVYEQYF
J: TRBJ2-2; V: TRBV7-6; size: -; D: -; DNA: TGTGCCAGCAGCTTAGTTCACCTAACAGGGCGGGGCACCGGGGAGCTGTTTTTT; CDR3: CASSLVHLTGRGTGELFF
J: TRBJ1-2; V: TRBV9; size: -; D: -; DNA: TGTGCCAGCAGCCTAAATGCTGGGGGGCTGAACTATGGCTACACCTTC; CDR3: CASSLNAGGLNYGYTF
J: TRBJ2-5; V: TRBV2; size: -; D: -; DNA: TGTGCCAGCATGACCCGGGGGACTTTTTCCCAAGAGACCCAGTACTTC; CDR3: CASMTRGTFSQETQYF
J: TRBJ2-3; V: TRBV9; size: -; D: TRBD2; DNA: TGTGCCAGCAGCGTAGCTACAGGGACTAGCGGGGACACAGATACGCAGTATTTT; CDR3: CASSVATGTSGDTDTQYF
J: TRBJ2-1; V: TRBV29-1; size: -; D: -; DNA: TGCAGCGTTGAATGGAGGAATGAGCAGTTCTTC; CDR3: CSVEWRNEQFF